These T cell receptor beta chains were read from a single sample in a study of response to subunit inactivated influenza vaccine. TCRdb reprocessed the RT-PCR reads via MiXCR and lists one record per CDR3 protein. Among 400,000 to 550,000 distinct CDR3 sequences listed, 25% were seen once. The sequencing used CD4+ T cells sorted from PBMCs, collected around 5 days after vaccination. Receptor source: a man over 45 who received an inactivated influenza vaccine. The CDR3 runs from the conserved cysteine through the conserved F or W. A D gene is named only where the DNA matches it firmly. Only some rows state a clone size, as once, few, many or a class for expanded clones.

TRBJ1-2	TRBV7-2	-	TRBD1	CASSLGTGGSNGYTF	TGTGCCAGCAGCTTAGGGACAGGGGGCAGCAATGGCTACACCTTC
TRBJ1-6	TRBV30	-	-	CAWSFQLSPLHF	TGTGCCTGGAGTTTTCAGCTATCACCCCTCCACTTT
TRBJ2-3	TRBV18	once	TRBD2	CASSRGLAGVDTQYF	TGTGCCAGCTCACGAGGACTAGCGGGAGTTGATACGCAGTATTTT
TRBJ2-2	TRBV7-3	many	-	CASSLSGTGELFF	TGTGCCAGCAGTTTATCGGGCACCGGGGAGCTGTTTTTT
TRBJ1-3	TRBV5-1	once	TRBD1	CASSLAGTAYGNTIYF	TGCGCCAGCAGCTTGGCCGGGACAGCCTATGGAAACACCATATATTTT
TRBJ2-7	TRBV29-1	-	-	CSVGARGQDYEQYF	TGCAGCGTGGGGGCAAGGGGCCAAGACTACGAGCAGTACTTC
TRBJ2-4	TRBV4-1	-	-	CASSQEGSGKNIQYF	TGCGCCAGCAGCCAAGAGGGCAGCGGCAAAAACATTCAGTACTTC
TRBJ2-3	TRBV6-1	once	-	CASTPGRSLLGTDTQYF	TGTGCCAGCACCCCGGGGAGGAGCCTCCTCGGCACAGATACGCAGTATTTT
TRBJ2-7	TRBV7-9	few	-	CASSPNLYEQYF	TGTGCCAGCAGCCCAAATCTCTACGAGCAGTACTTC
TRBJ2-7	TRBV6-1	many	TRBD2	CASSSWGGSSYEQYF	TGTGCCAGCAGCTCCTGGGGAGGGAGCTCCTACGAGCAGTACTTC
TRBJ1-1	TRBV11-2	-	-	CASSLDLTSDLHFF	TGTGCCAGCAGCTTAGATCTAACCTCAGATTTGCATTTCTTT
TRBJ2-5	TRBV6-5	-	TRBD1	CASSYTPEAGGETQYF	TGTGCCAGCAGTTACACGCCAGAGGCAGGGGGAGAGACCCAGTACTTC
TRBJ1-2	TRBV5-1	few	-	CASSSRGATSGYTF	TGCGCCAGCAGCTCAAGGGGTGCTACGAGTGGCTACACCTTC
TRBJ2-7	TRBV28	-	TRBD1	CASSPTDREYEQYF	TGTGCCAGCAGCCCAACCGACAGGGAATACGAGCAGTACTTC
TRBJ2-7	TRBV4-3	-	TRBD2	CASSQEMSMAAGGHYEQYF	TGCGCCAGCAGCCAAGAAATGAGCATGGCAGCGGGGGGGCACTACGAGCAGTACTTC
TRBJ2-5	TRBV20-1	-	-	CSAPLRETQYF	TGCAGTGCCCCATTGAGGGAGACCCAGTACTTC
TRBJ2-5	TRBV29-1	few	-	CSVRRGDETQYF	TGCAGCGTTAGGCGGGGCGACGAGACCCAGTACTTC
TRBJ1-5	TRBV20-1	few	TRBD1	CSAAGQGMSQPQHF	TGCAGTGCTGCGGGACAGGGAATGAGTCAGCCCCAGCATTTT
TRBJ2-3	TRBV7-9	many	-	CASSETDTQYF	TGTGCCAGCAGCGAGACAGATACGCAGTATTTT
TRBJ2-5	TRBV6-2/TRBV6-3	-	-	CASTLGGPGETQYF	TGTGCCAGCACCCTCGGTGGGCCGGGAGAGACCCAGTACTTC
TRBJ1-1	TRBV12-3/TRBV12-4	-	-	CASSFGGWTEAFF	TGTGCCAGCAGTTTCGGCGGGTGGACTGAAGCTTTCTTT
TRBJ1-3	TRBV7-9	many	TRBD1	CASSLRDSPAGNTIYF	TGTGCCAGCAGCTTGCGGGACAGCCCAGCTGGAAACACCATATATTTT
TRBJ2-3	TRBV14	-	TRBD1	CASSQDRQLDTQYF	TGTGCCAGCAGCCAGGACAGGCAGCTAGATACGCAGTATTTT
TRBJ2-1	TRBV29-1	few	TRBD2	CSVVHRLAVNNEQFF	TGCAGCGTTGTTCACCGACTAGCGGTAAACAATGAGCAGTTCTTC
TRBJ2-1	TRBV19	-	-	CASSSRTGSYNEQFF	TGTGCCAGTAGTAGCCGGACGGGCTCCTACAATGAGCAGTTCTTC
TRBJ2-2	TRBV20-1	few	TRBD2	CSARHGGGAGELFF	TGCAGTGCTAGACACGGGGGGGGAGCCGGGGAGCTGTTTTTT
TRBJ1-1	TRBV3-1	-	-	CASSQQVGTEAFF	TGTGCCAGCAGCCAACAGGTTGGCACTGAAGCTTTCTTT
TRBJ2-7	TRBV18	-	-	CASSPRGVGYEQYF	TGTGCCAGCTCACCACGAGGGGTGGGCTACGAGCAGTACTTC
TRBJ2-5	TRBV5-1	few	TRBD1	CASSFEQGWETQYF	TGCGCCAGCAGCTTCGAACAGGGGTGGGAGACCCAGTACTTC
TRBJ2-7	TRBV9	-	TRBD1	CPRGRFPYEQYF	TGCCCCAGGGGGCGGTTTCCCTACGAGCAGTACTTC
TRBJ2-7	TRBV20-1	few	TRBD2	CSATGTSGMRRYPIVSEQYF	TGCAGTGCTACGGGGACTAGCGGGATGAGGCGTTACCCTATAGTAAGCGAGCAGTACTTC
TRBJ2-7	TRBV12-2	-	-	CASRLGSGLVDPYEQYF	TGTGCAAGTCGCTTAGGGAGCGGGCTAGTGGACCCCTACGAGCAGTACTTC
TRBJ2-7	TRBV15	-	-	CATSRDRGRGYEQYF	TGTGCCACCAGCAGAGATCGGGGCAGAGGCTACGAGCAGTACTTC
TRBJ1-2	TRBV5-1	-	TRBD1	CASSFSATSGQGTGNYGYTF	TGCGCCAGCAGCTTCTCCGCGACTTCGGGACAGGGAACCGGAAACTATGGCTACACCTTC
TRBJ2-3	TRBV6-1	few	-	CASSKRGRGTDTQYF	TGTGCCAGCAGTAAACGGGGGCGAGGCACAGATACGCAGTATTTT
TRBJ1-4	TRBV6-1	once	-	CASSESLASWDEKLFF	TGTGCCAGCAGTGAAAGTTTGGCGTCCTGGGATGAAAAACTGTTTTTT
TRBJ1-6	TRBV14	few	-	CASSQDWGPFSPLHF	TGTGCCAGCAGCCAAGATTGGGGGCCGTTTTCACCCCTCCACTTT
TRBJ2-3	TRBV20-1	few	TRBD1	CSATNNRGWTDTQYF	TGCAGTGCTACGAACAACAGGGGTTGGACAGATACGCAGTATTTT
TRBJ2-7	TRBV29-1	-	TRBD2	CSVGGLAGDYEQYF	TGCAGCGTTGGGGGACTAGCGGGAGACTACGAGCAGTACTTC
TRBJ2-3	TRBV6-1	-	-	CASSRGSGDTQYF	TGTGCCAGCAGCCGCGGGTCGGGGGATACGCAGTATTTT
TRBJ2-2	TRBV6-5	-	TRBD1	CASSYANRGNTGELFF	TGTGCCAGCAGTTACGCCAACAGGGGGAACACCGGGGAGCTGTTTTTT
TRBJ2-2	TRBV5-1	few	-	CASSLGLEGPGELFF	TGCGCCAGCAGCCTGGGACTCGAGGGTCCCGGGGAGCTGTTTTTT
TRBJ1-6	TRBV28	-	-	CASRPSPGARGSPLHF	TGTGCCAGCAGACCTTCCCCAGGGGCTCGTGGTTCACCCCTCCACTTT
TRBJ1-5	TRBV20-1	few	TRBD1	CSASPGQGVYQPQHF	TGCAGTGCTAGCCCGGGACAGGGTGTCTATCAGCCCCAGCATTTT
TRBJ1-1	TRBV20-1	-	-	CSAREGGPRNTEAFF	TGCAGTGCTAGAGAGGGGGGGCCCCGGAACACTGAAGCTTTCTTT
TRBJ2-7	TRBV7-2	few	-	CASSPRNEQYF	TGTGCCAGCAGCCCGCGAAACGAGCAGTACTTC
TRBJ1-1	TRBV28	many	-	CASSFMVNTEAFF	TGTGCCAGCAGTTTTATGGTGAACACTGAAGCTTTCTTT
TRBJ2-5	TRBV20-1	few	TRBD2	CSASAGGQETQYF	TGCAGTGCTAGCGCGGGGGGACAAGAGACCCAGTACTTC
TRBJ1-1	TRBV29-1	few	-	CSVAGERTEAFF	TGCAGCGTTGCCGGGGAGAGGACTGAAGCTTTCTTT